The 12 T cell receptor beta chains in this list originate from one sample, sequenced in a study of cytomegalovirus exposure and HLA in healthy donors. The method was immunoSEQ multiplex PCR; TCRdb's version includes in-frame clones alone and lacks a portion of them. The sample has tens of thousands of clones, 89% seen once. The sample comprised PBMCs. The receptor source for this set is a young woman in good health and CMV-seronegative.

The rearrangement uses TRBV9 and TRBJ2-4; no clear D. Germline values: CDR1 SGDLS, CDR2 YYNGEE. Trimming stripped 0 bases from V and 0 bases from J, with 13 bases between. The CDR3 length is 17 residues. The CDR3 DNA follows: TGTGCCAGCAGCGTAGCGCCCGGAGCTGTAGCCAAAAACATTCAGTACTTC. This codes for CASSVAPGAVAKNIQYF.

J is TRBJ1-6 and V is TRBV5-6, with D uncertain. There are 17 residues in the CDR3. Looked up from germline, CDR1 is SGHDT and CDR2 is YYEEEE. V gave up 1 base and J gave up 7 bases, with 18 bases separating them. The CDR3 DNA follows: TGTGCCAGCAGCTTGTATGGACTATCTCTTACGAATTCACCCCTCCACTTT. It encodes CASSLYGLSLTNSPLHF.

This chain connects TRBV18 to TRBJ1-5; possible D gene TRBD1, 6 bases. CDR3 length: 15 residues. The V end lost 3 bases, the J end lost 5 bases, and 14 bases lay between the germline ends. Germline V gene sequence: CDR1 KGHSH, CDR2 LQKENI. The CDR3 DNA reads TGTGCCAGCTCACCGCTACAGGGCCGGGATCAGCCCCAGCATTTT. Its translation: CASSPLQGRDQPQHF.

The chain recombines TRBV2 with TRBJ1-6; 8 bases line up with TRBD1. The CDR3 runs 16 residues. V shed 3 bases, J shed 7 bases, and the junction held 8 bases outside the gene matches. In germline, CDR1 is SNHLY, CDR2 FYNNEI. CDR3 sequence (DNA): TGTGCCAGCAGTGACCCGACAGGGGCCTTAAATTCACCCCTCCACTTT. Protein product: CASSDPTGALNSPLHF.

J is TRBJ2-1 and V is TRBV28; 7 bases agree with TRBD1. The V gene's germline CDR1 is MDHEN and CDR2 SYDVKM. The CDR3 has 14 amino acids. The ends lost 4 bases at V and 6 bases at J; junction bases unmatched: 6. The CDR3 spells CASSWNRGTNEQFF. The CDR3 bases are TGTGCCAGCAGTTGGAACAGGGGTACCAATGAGCAGTTCTTC.

There are a few counts of this clone. The V gene is TRBV5-6, the J gene TRBJ1-6; D is unclear. Trimming removed 2 bases at V and 13 bases at J, with 10 bases between. The germline gives CDR1 SGHDT, CDR2 YYEEEE. This CDR3 contains 12 residues. The CDR3 sequence: CASSLLREPLHF. DNA for the CDR3: TGTGCCAGCAGCTTATTGAGAGAGCCCCTCCACTTT.

This rearrangement joins TRBV28 to TRBJ1-1; unclear D gene. The CDR3 has 13 residues. The V gene lost 10 bases and the J gene lost 1 base, with 13 bases spanning the gap. CDR1 is MDHEN, CDR2 SYDVKM, per germline. For the CDR3, the DNA is TGTGCCAACCGCCGGGAACCGAACACTGAAGCTTTCTTT. Translated: CANRREPNTEAFF.

The table lists this clone with a few counts. The gene calls are TRBV18 and TRBJ2-5; possible D gene TRBD1, 5 bases. V lost 4 bases, J lost 0 bases, and 9 bases lay in between. The CDR3 is made up of 14 amino acids. Germline V gene sequence: CDR1 KGHSH, CDR2 LQKENI. The CDR3 loop reads CASSQTAYQETQYF. The DNA for the CDR3 is TGTGCCAGCTCACAGACAGCGTACCAAGAGACCCAGTACTTC.

V and J are TRBV19 and TRBJ2-1, with TRBD1 matching 8 bases. This CDR3 has 15 amino acids. Losses at the gene ends were 2 bases for V and 2 bases for J; bases not matched to a gene: 2. Per germline, CDR1 LNHDA and CDR2 SQIVND (reference sequence). CDR3 coding DNA: TGTGCCAGTAGTATAACAGGGGGTACCTACAATGAGCAGTTCTTC. Translated: CASSITGGTYNEQFF.

The V and J genes are TRBV5-1 and TRBJ2-1, with 11 bases fitting TRBD2. The CDR3 runs 16 residues. Unmatched junction bases numbered 1, after V lost 0 bases and J lost 2 bases. Germline lookup yields CDR1 SGHRS and CDR2 YFSETQ. CDR3 loop: CASSLGLAGPYNEQFF. The CDR3 region has the DNA TGCGCCAGCAGCTTGGGACTAGCGGGACCCTACAATGAGCAGTTCTTC.

The chain employs TRBV18 and TRBJ2-7; possible D gene TRBD2, 5 bases. V dropped 0 bases and J dropped 7 bases, with 16 bases sitting between them. The CDR3 has 15 amino acids. Looked up from germline, CDR1 is KGHSH and CDR2 is LQKENI. CDR3 in amino acids: CASSPPRGRQGEQYF. In DNA, the CDR3 is TGTGCCAGCTCACCACCGCGAGGGAGACAAGGGGAGCAGTACTTC. The full variable domain, its missing parts supplied by reference TRBV18 and TRBJ2-7, is NAGVMQNPRHLVRRRGQEARLRCSPMKGHSHVYWYRQLPEEGLKFMVYLQKENIIDESGMPKERFSAEFPKEGPSILRIQQVVRGDSAAYFCASSPPRGRQGEQYFGPGTRLTVT.

The chain couples TRBV5-6 to TRBJ2-5; 12 bases are shared with TRBD1. Looked up from germline, CDR1 is SGHDT and CDR2 is YYEEEE. CDR3 length equals 18 residues. J gave up 4 bases and V 4 bases, and 14 bases lay outside the gene matches. The CDR3 region is CASSTSLGTGGRGETQYF. The CDR3 DNA is TGTGCCAGCAGCACGAGCTTAGGGACAGGGGGCAGGGGAGAGACCCAGTACTTC.